This T cell receptor beta chain was recovered during a study of cytomegalovirus exposure and HLA in healthy donors. The PCR ran on 60 Vbeta and 13 Jbeta primers. Profiling relied on immunoSEQ multiplex PCR, and the TCRdb table lists in-frame clones only, not all of them. This table has 150,000 to 200,000 clones, 70% to 80% appearing once. V gave up 5 bases and J gave up 6 bases; unmatched junction bases: 13. CDR1 and CDR2 (germline): SEHNR, FQNEAQ (reference sequence). The CDR3 sequence is 15 residues long. The table lists this clone with a few counts. The sequenced sample consisted of PBMCs. This TCR was sampled from a man aged 25 to 45 in good health and CMV-seropositive. This chain links TRBV7-9 with TRBJ2-7, with 7 bases identical to TRBD1. CDR3 sequence: CASSPGTDFFGEQYF. The CDR3 bases are TGTGCCAGCAGCCCAGGGACAGACTTCTTCGGCGAGCAGTACTTC. Filled out from reference TRBV7-9 and TRBJ2-7, the complete variable domain reads DTGVSQNPRHKITKRGQNVTFRCDPISEHNRLYWYRQTLGQGPEFLTYFQNEAQLEKSRLLSDRFSAERPKGSFSTLEIQRTEQGDSAMYLCASSPGTDFFGEQYFGPGTRLTVT.